These 29 T cell receptor beta chains came from one sample sequenced in a study of T cell changes during pregnancy in multiple sclerosis (dated by TCRdb to 2018 to 2020). Receptor amplification or capture employed the immunoSEQ multiplex PCR assay. TCRdb holds this immuneACCESS table with in-frame rearrangements only. Some clones are missing; in checked studies, unresolved V genes explain under half, and the rest has no known cause. The sample profile shows some 45,000 clones; about nine tenths of them were found once. The top ten clonotypes cover over 1.5% of the sample. The sequencing used CD4+ T cells from peripheral blood mononuclear cells, collected after pregnancy. The receptors here all came from a female donor in good health, enrolled as a control in a pregnancy study.

The chain uses TRBV7-2 and TRBJ2-5, with D maybe TRBD2 (5 bases). The J call may be in error: the DNA end matches TRBJ2-7 better. CDR1 and CDR2 from the germline V gene are SGHTA and FQGNSA. There are 14 residues in the CDR3. CDR3 protein: CASSRGSLNDEQYF. As DNA, the CDR3 is TGTGCCAGCAGCCGGGGTAGTTTGAACGACGAGCAGTACTTC.

In its sample, this clone was seen once. The chain carries TRBV28 and TRBJ1-2; 8 nucleotides line up with TRBD1. Germline values: CDR1 MDHEN, CDR2 SYDVKM. Trimming removed 7 bases from V and 8 bases from J; junction bases left unmatched: 15. CDR3 length: 15 residues. The CDR3, as DNA: TGTGCCAGCAAATCGGGGTCAGGGGGCATTAAAGGCTACACCTTC. This codes for CASKSGSGGIKGYTF.

The chain joins TRBV5-4 to TRBJ2-3, with 10 bases identical to TRBD1. J was trimmed by 3 bases and V by 5 bases; bases with no gene match: 6. In germline, CDR1 is SGHNT, CDR2 YYREEE (reference sequence). This CDR3 is 15 amino acids long. The CDR3 here is CASSHPGQGTDTQYF. CDR3 DNA: TGTGCCAGCAGTCACCCGGGACAGGGGACAGATACGCAGTATTTT. The full variable domain, in which reference TRBV5-4 and TRBJ2-3 provide the parts outside the CDR3, is ETGVTQSPTHLIKTRGQQVTLRCSSQSGHNTVSWYQQALGQGPQFIFQYYREEENGRGNFPPRFSGLQFPNYSSELNVNALELDDSALYLCASSHPGQGTDTQYFGPGTRLTVL.

This chain joins TRBV28 and TRBJ2-7; D ambiguous. Trimming took 2 bases from V and 0 from J, leaving 8 bases between them. There are 14 residues in the CDR3. Germline CDR1 is MDHEN and CDR2 is SYDVKM. For the CDR3, the DNA is TGTGCCAGCAGTTTAACTACCGTCTCCTACGAGCAGTACTTC. Translating it yields CASSLTTVSYEQYF.

Here the CDR3 reads CASSTRQTLSAFF. CDR3 sequence (DNA): TGTGCCAGTAGTACCCGACAAACCCTCTCAGCTTTCTTT. The chain couples TRBV19 to TRBJ1-1, with D unresolved. Trimming left V 4 bases short and J 10 bases short, with 16 bases between. This CDR3 is 13 amino acids long. The germline V gene encodes CDR1 LNHDA and CDR2 SQIVND (reference sequence).

V and J are TRBV5-4 and TRBJ2-2; TRBD2 agrees at 10 bases. CDR1 is SGHNT and CDR2 is YYREEE in the germline V gene (reference sequence). V lost 5 bases, J lost 7 bases, and 8 bases stayed unmatched. The CDR3 totals 15 residues. The CDR3 spells CASSSQREGRGELFF. Here the CDR3 DNA reads TGTGCCAGCAGTTCGCAGCGGGAGGGCCGCGGGGAGCTGTTTTTT.

The chain employs TRBV29-1 and TRBJ2-1, with D tentatively TRBD2 (6 bases). V was trimmed by 6 bases and J by 3 bases, leaving 12 bases between them. The CDR3 sequence is 13 residues long. Germline V lookup: CDR1 SQVTM, CDR2 ANQGSEA. The CDR3 region is CSVESSDYNEQFF. CDR3 bases: TGCAGCGTCGAGTCTAGCGACTACAATGAGCAGTTCTTC.

The gene calls are TRBV7-9 and TRBJ1-1; 7 bases match TRBD1. The CDR3 spans 15 residues. Losses at the gene ends were 7 bases for V and 0 bases for J; bases not matched to a gene: 8. Germline values: CDR1 SEHNR, CDR2 FQNEAQ (reference sequence). The CDR3 loop reads CASNPQGTLNTEAFF. Written as DNA, the CDR3 is TGTGCCAGCAACCCACAGGGGACCCTGAACACTGAAGCTTTCTTT. The full variable domain, completed using reference TRBV7-9 and TRBJ1-1, is DTGVSQNPRHKITKRGQNVTFRCDPISEHNRLYWYRQTLGQGPEFLTYFQNEAQLEKSRLLSDRFSAERPKGSFSTLEIQRTEQGDSAMYLCASNPQGTLNTEAFFGQGTRLTVV.

The chain links TRBV7-2 to TRBJ2-3; D is undetermined. Germline assignment: CDR1 SGHTA and CDR2 FQGNSA. V lost 5 bases and J 1 base, leaving 7 bases between the germline ends. The CDR3 length is 13 residues. The DNA of the CDR3 is TGTGCCAGCAGCCCACGGGGCACAGATACGCAGTATTTT. It encodes CASSPRGTDTQYF.

The chain is built from TRBV6-1 and TRBJ2-3; 15 nucleotides match TRBD2. V lost 6 bases, J lost 6 bases, and 4 bases stayed unmatched. The CDR3 spans 15 residues. CDR1 and CDR2 from the germline V gene are MNHNS and SASEGT. CDR3 coding DNA: TGTGCCAGCAGGAGGGGGACTAGCGGGGGGGATACGCAGTATTTT. Its protein is CASRRGTSGGDTQYF.

The chain joins TRBV6-5 to TRBJ1-1; tentative D call: TRBD1 (5 bases). The V end was cut by 0 bases, the J end by 0 bases, with 8 bases between. Germline CDR1 reads MNHEY; CDR2 reads SVGAGI. CDR3 length: 15 residues. The CDR3 DNA reads as TGTGCCAGCAGTTACTCATCAGGGATGAACACTGAAGCTTTCTTT. Its protein product is CASSYSSGMNTEAFF.

The chain is built from TRBV7-9 and TRBJ1-2, with no clear D. V was shortened by 5 bases and J by 4 bases, with 20 bases between the two germline ends. The CDR3 runs 16 residues. CDR1 is SEHNR and CDR2 is FQNEAQ in the germline V gene (reference sequence). CDR3 protein: CASSPFGRRGGYGYTF. The CDR3 DNA follows: TGTGCCAGCAGCCCCTTCGGTAGGCGCGGCGGCTATGGCTACACCTTC.

This clone was seen a single time. This chain joins TRBV27 and TRBJ2-5, with 14 bases matching TRBD2. The CDR3 runs 15 residues. Germline V CDR1 and CDR2: MNHEY, SMNVEV (reference sequence). With V trimmed by 2 bases and J by 5 bases, 1 base remained unmatched. The CDR3 sequence is CASSLRTSGGETQYF. CDR3 coding DNA: TGTGCCAGCAGTTTACGGACTAGCGGGGGGGAGACCCAGTACTTC.

The chain recombines TRBV28 with TRBJ1-6; D might be TRBD1 (6 bases). Germline V gives CDR1 MDHEN, CDR2 SYDVKM. This CDR3 has 17 residues. Trimming pared 6 bases from V and 0 bases from J, leaving 15 bases between. CDR3 coding DNA: TGTGCCAGCAGCCAACAACAGGGCACCTCCTATAATTCACCCCTCCACTTT. Its protein is CASSQQQGTSYNSPLHF.

The chain links TRBV28 to TRBJ1-1; 7 positions match TRBD1. Germline-derived CDR1 and CDR2 are MDHEN and SYDVKM. This CDR3 contains 14 residues. The trim removed 6 bases at V and 8 bases at J, leaving 12 bases unmatched. The CDR3 here is CASSFLGTAIEAFF. CDR3 DNA: TGTGCCAGCAGCTTTCTCGGGACAGCAATCGAAGCTTTCTTT.

The chain links TRBV18 to TRBJ1-2; a weak D match, TRBD1 (6 bases). Germline V gene data show CDR1 as KGHSH and CDR2 as LQKENI. The CDR3 is 15 residues long. V was trimmed by 5 bases and J by 0 bases, leaving 13 bases between them. Here the CDR3 reads CASSTRDTANYGYTF. The CDR3 DNA reads TGTGCCAGCTCAACTCGGGACACAGCTAACTATGGCTACACCTTC.

The chain uses TRBV28 and TRBJ1-2; no definite D call. Germline values: CDR1 MDHEN, CDR2 SYDVKM. The CDR3 spans 13 residues. V was cut by 4 bases and J by 8 bases, with 14 bases left in between. The CDR3 DNA follows: TGTGCCAGCAGTTCTGCCCAAGCCAGGGGCTACACCTTC. Translation gives CASSSAQARGYTF.

J is TRBJ1-2 and V is TRBV19; D call uncertain. V lost 0 bases, J lost 0 bases, and 8 bases lay in between. The CDR3 is 15 residues long. Germline loops: CDR1 LNHDA, CDR2 SQIVND (reference sequence). The CDR3 DNA is TGTGCCAGTAGTATAGATCGGGGAGCTAACTATGGCTACACCTTC. Encoded protein: CASSIDRGANYGYTF.

The table lists this clone with a few counts. CDR3: CASSHLRDRNGYTF. The CDR3 region has the DNA TGTGCCAGCAGCCACCTGCGGGACAGGAATGGCTACACCTTC. This rearrangement joins TRBV14 to TRBJ1-2; TRBD1 matches at 8 bases. This CDR3 region has 14 residues. Germline assignment: CDR1 SGHDN and CDR2 FVKESK. The junction had 6 bases not matched to a gene; V was cut back by 3 bases and J by 6 bases.

The rearrangement links TRBV10-3 to TRBJ1-1, with unresolved D. The CDR3 covers 13 residues. Germline CDR1 ENHRY, CDR2 SYGVKD. The germline V and J ends were trimmed by 7 bases and 0 bases, with 9 bases remaining between them. This CDR3 is CAITADLNTEAFF. Written as DNA, the CDR3 is TGTGCCATCACGGCGGACTTGAACACTGAAGCTTTCTTT.

This chain links TRBV4-1 with TRBJ2-1; D possibly corresponds to TRBD2 (5 bases). Trimming took off 0 bases at V and 7 bases at J, with 16 bases between the two ends. The CDR3 runs 16 residues. Germline V gene lookup returns CDR1 MGHRA and CDR2 YSYEKL. The CDR3 here is CASSQDRTQGWNEQFF. In nucleotides, the CDR3 is TGCGCCAGCAGCCAAGATCGGACTCAAGGGTGGAATGAGCAGTTCTTC.

This sequence joins TRBV9 and TRBJ1-1, with D perhaps TRBD1 (6 bases). The CDR3 covers 16 residues. The V end was cut by 0 bases, the J end by 4 bases, with 16 bases between. CDR1 is SGDLS and CDR2 is YYNGEE in the germline V gene. As DNA, the CDR3 is TGTGCCAGCAGCGTAGGAGGTAAGGGAGGGGGCACTGAAGCTTTCTTT. As protein: CASSVGGKGGGTEAFF.

The chain combines TRBV28 with TRBJ1-2; 8 positions agree with TRBD1. CDR1 and CDR2 from the germline V gene are MDHEN and SYDVKM. The CDR3 runs to 15 residues. After removal of 5 bases from V and 6 bases from J, the junction contained 11 bases not matched to a gene. CDR3 bases: TGTGCCAGCAGTGGCTCAGGACAGGGACGTAATGGCTACACCTTC. Its translation is CASSGSGQGRNGYTF.

The chain has TRBV5-8 and TRBJ2-6, with TRBD1 matching over 7 bases. V lost 1 base, J lost 2 bases, and 6 bases stayed unmatched. The germline V gene has CDR1 SGHTS and CDR2 YDEGEE. This CDR3 has 17 amino acids. CDR3 DNA sequence: TGTGCCAGCAGCTTGACCGTTGGGACAGCTGGGGCCAACGTCCTGACTTTC. Its translation: CASSLTVGTAGANVLTF.

The chain recombines TRBV5-1 with TRBJ2-7; TRBD1 agrees at 12 bases. Trimming at V came to 4 bases and at J to 9 bases, leaving 8 bases not matched to a gene. The CDR3 has 14 residues. The germline V gene has CDR1 SGHRS and CDR2 YFSETQ. The CDR3 DNA follows: TGCGCCAGCAGCCGGGACAGGGGGCTCGACGGGCAGTACTTC. Protein: CASSRDRGLDGQYF.

The gene calls are TRBV7-2 and TRBJ2-5, with D perhaps TRBD2 (7 bases). V gave up 8 bases and J gave up 4 bases, with 17 bases separating them. Germline CDR1 is SGHTA and CDR2 is FQGNSA. The CDR3 consists of 14 residues. The CDR3, as DNA: TGTGCCAGCGGGGGGGCGCTGGGGGGAGAGACCCAGTACTTC. Translating it yields CASGGALGGETQYF.

The chain employs TRBV30 and TRBJ2-1, with D tentatively TRBD1 (6 bases). The V end was cut by 5 bases, the J end by 2 bases, with 7 bases between. CDR1 is GTSNPN, CDR2 SVGIG, per germline (reference sequence). The CDR3 length is 12 residues. CDR3: CAWGQTYNEQFF. The CDR3 region has the DNA TGTGCCTGGGGACAGACCTACAATGAGCAGTTCTTC.

The CDR3 bases are TGCGCCAGCAGCTATGAGCGGGGGAGACAAGAGACCCAGTACTTC. Translation: CASSYERGRQETQYF. The genes are TRBV5-1 and TRBJ2-5; the match to TRBD2 covers 8 bases. Germline CDR1 and CDR2: SGHRS and YFSETQ. This CDR3 is 15 amino acids long. V was clipped by 3 bases and J by 2 bases; unmatched bases: 6.

The chain joins TRBV5-4 to TRBJ2-1; 7 nucleotides line up with TRBD2. Germline V CDR1 and CDR2: SGHNT, YYREEE (reference sequence). CDR3 length equals 15 residues. The V and J ends lost 9 bases and 4 bases, in that order; junction bases with no gene match: 13. The CDR3 protein is CATESGRGSYNEQFF. The CDR3 region has the DNA TGTGCCACCGAGTCGGGGCGGGGGAGTTACAATGAGCAGTTCTTC.